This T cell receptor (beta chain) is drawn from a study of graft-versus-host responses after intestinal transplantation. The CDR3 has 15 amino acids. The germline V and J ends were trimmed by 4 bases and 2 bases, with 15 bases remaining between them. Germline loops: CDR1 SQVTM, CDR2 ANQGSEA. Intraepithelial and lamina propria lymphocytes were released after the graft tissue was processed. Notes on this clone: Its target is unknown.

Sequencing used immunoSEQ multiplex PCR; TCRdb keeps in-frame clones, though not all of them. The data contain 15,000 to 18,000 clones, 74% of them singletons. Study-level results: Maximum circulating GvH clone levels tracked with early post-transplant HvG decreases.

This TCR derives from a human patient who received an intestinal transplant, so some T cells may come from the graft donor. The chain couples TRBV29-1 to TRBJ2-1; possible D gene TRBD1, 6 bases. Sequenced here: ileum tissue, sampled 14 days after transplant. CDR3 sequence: CSVALLGATYNEQFF. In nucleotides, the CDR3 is TGCAGCGTTGCCCTTTTGGGGGCGACCTACAATGAGCAGTTCTTC.